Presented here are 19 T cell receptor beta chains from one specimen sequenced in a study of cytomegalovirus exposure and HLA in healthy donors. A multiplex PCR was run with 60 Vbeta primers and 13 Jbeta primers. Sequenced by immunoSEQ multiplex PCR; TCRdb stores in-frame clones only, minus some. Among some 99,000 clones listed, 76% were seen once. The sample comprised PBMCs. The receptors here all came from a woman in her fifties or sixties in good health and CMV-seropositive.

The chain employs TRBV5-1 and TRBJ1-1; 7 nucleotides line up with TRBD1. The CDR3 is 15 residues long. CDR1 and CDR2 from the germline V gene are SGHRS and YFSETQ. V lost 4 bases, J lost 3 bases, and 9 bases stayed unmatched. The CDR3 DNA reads TGCGCCAGCAGCCCAAAGGGGCAGGGGGACACTGAAGCTTTCTTT. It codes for CASSPKGQGDTEAFF.

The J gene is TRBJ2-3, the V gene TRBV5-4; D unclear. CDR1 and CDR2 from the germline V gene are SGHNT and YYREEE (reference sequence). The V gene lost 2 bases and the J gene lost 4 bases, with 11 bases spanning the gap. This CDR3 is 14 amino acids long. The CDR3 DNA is TGTGCCAGCAGCTTAGTCCTAGGCGCAGATACGCAGTATTTT. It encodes CASSLVLGADTQYF.

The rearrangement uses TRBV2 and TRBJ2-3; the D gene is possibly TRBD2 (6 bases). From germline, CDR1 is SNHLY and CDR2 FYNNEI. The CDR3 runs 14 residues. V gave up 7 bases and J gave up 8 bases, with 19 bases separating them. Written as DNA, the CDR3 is TGTGCCAGCAAGTGGATTGGAGGGAGAGGTACGCAGTATTTT. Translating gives CASKWIGGRGTQYF. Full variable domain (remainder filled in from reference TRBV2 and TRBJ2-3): EPEVTQTPSHQVTQMGQEVILRCVPISNHLYFYWYRQILGQKVEFLVSFYNNEISEKSEIFDDQFSVERPDGSNFTLKIRSTKLEDSAMYFCASKWIGGRGTQYFGPGTRLTVL.

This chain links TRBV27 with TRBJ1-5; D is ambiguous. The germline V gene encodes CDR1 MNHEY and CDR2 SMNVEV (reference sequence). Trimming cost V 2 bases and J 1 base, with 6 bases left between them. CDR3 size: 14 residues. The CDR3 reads CASSLMASNQPQHF. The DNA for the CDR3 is TGTGCCAGCAGTTTAATGGCAAGCAATCAGCCCCAGCATTTT.

Here the CDR3 reads CASSLPSGGADEQYF. For the CDR3, the DNA is TGTGCCAGCAGCCTGCCTAGCGGGGGGGCCGACGAGCAGTACTTC. The rearrangement links TRBV5-4 to TRBJ2-5; 12 bases line up with TRBD2. The J call may be mistaken, given a closer DNA end match to TRBJ2-7. This CDR3 is 15 amino acids long. Germline loops: CDR1 SGHNT, CDR2 YYREEE (reference sequence).

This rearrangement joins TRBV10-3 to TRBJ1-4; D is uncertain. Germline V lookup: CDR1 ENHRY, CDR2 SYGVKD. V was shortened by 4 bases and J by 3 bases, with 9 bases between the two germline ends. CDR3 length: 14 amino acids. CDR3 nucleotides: TGTGCCATCAGTGGTCCAGGCTCTAATGAAAAACTGTTTTTT. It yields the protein CAISGPGSNEKLFF.

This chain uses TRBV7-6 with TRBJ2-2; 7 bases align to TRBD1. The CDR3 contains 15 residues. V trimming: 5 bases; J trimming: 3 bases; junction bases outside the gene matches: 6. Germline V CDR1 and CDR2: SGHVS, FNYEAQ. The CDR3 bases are TGTGCCAGCAGCACCACCGGGACAGACACCGGGGAGCTGTTTTTT. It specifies CASSTTGTDTGELFF. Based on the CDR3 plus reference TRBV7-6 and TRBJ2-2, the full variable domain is GAGVSQSPRYKVTKRGQDVALRCDPISGHVSLYWYRQALGQGPEFLTYFNYEAQQDKSGLPNDRFSAERPEGSISTLTIQRTEQRDSAMYRCASSTTGTDTGELFFGEGSRLTVL.

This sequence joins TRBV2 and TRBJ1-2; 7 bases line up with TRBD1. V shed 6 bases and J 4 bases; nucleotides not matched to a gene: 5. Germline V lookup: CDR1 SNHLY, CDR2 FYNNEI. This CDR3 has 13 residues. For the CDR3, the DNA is TGTGCCAGCAGCGCGGGACAGTCCTATGGCTACACCTTC. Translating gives CASSAGQSYGYTF.

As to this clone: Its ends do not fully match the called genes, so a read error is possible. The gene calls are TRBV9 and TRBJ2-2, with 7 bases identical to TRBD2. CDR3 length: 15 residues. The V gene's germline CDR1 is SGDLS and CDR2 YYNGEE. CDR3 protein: CAGSVAGGEYGELFF. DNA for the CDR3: TGTGCCGGCAGCGTAGCTGGGGGGGAGTACGGGGAGCTGTTTTTT. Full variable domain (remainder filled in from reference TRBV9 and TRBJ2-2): DSGVTQTPKHLITATGQRVTLRCSPRSGDLSVYWYQQSLDQGLQFLIQYYNGEERAKGNILERFSAQQFPDLHSELNLSSLELGDSALYFCAGSVAGGEYGELFFGEGSRLTVL.

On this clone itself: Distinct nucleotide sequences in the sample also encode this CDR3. CDR3 amino acids: CASSVWGEETQYF. The CDR3 coding sequence is TGTGCCAGCAGCGTGTGGGGGGAAGAGACCCAGTACTTC. The rearrangement uses TRBV9 and TRBJ2-5; TRBD2 might be the D (6 bases). V was pared by 2 bases and J by 3 bases, with 8 bases between. Germline V gene lookup returns CDR1 SGDLS and CDR2 YYNGEE. The CDR3 runs to 13 residues.

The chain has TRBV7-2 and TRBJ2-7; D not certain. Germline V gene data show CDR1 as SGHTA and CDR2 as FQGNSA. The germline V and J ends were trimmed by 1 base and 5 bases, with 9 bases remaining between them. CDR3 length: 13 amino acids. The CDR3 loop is CASSLGAGNEQYF. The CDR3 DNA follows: TGTGCCAGCAGCTTAGGGGCAGGAAACGAGCAGTACTTC.

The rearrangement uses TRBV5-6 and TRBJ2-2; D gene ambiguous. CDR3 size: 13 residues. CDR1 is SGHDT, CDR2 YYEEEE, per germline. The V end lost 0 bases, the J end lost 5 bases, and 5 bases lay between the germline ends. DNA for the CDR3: TGTGCCAGCAGCTTGGTGCAGACCGGGGAGCTGTTTTTT. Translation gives CASSLVQTGELFF.

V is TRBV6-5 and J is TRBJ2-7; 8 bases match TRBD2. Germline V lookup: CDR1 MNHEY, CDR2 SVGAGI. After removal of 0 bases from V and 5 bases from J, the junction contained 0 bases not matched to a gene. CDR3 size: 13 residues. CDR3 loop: CASSYSLADEQYF. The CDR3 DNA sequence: TGTGCCAGCAGTTACTCACTAGCGGACGAGCAGTACTTC.

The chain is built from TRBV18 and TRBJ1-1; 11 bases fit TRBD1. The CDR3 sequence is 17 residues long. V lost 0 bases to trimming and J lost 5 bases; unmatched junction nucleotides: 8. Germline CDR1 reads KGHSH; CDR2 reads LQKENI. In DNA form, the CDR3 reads TGTGCCAGCTCACCACCGACGGCGGACAGGGGGCGAACTGAAGCTTTCTTT. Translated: CASSPPTADRGRTEAFF.

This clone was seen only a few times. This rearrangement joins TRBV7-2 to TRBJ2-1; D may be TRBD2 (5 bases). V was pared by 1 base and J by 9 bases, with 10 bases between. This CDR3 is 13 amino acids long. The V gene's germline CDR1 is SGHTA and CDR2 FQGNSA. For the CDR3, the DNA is TGTGCCAGCAGCTTAGTCGCGGGCCGTGAGCAGTTCTTC. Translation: CASSLVAGREQFF.

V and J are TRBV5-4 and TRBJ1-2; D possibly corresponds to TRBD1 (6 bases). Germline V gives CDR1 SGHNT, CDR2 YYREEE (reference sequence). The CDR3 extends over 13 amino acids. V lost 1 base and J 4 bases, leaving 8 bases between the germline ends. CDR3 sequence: CASSLLGGYGYTF. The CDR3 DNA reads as TGTGCCAGCAGCTTGTTAGGGGGCTATGGCTACACCTTC.

DNA of the CDR3: TGTGCCAGCAGCTTGTATTCAGGGATTAATTCACCCCTCCACTTT. The encoded protein is CASSLYSGINSPLHF. This sequence joins TRBV5-4 and TRBJ1-6, with D maybe TRBD1 (5 bases). The CDR3 extends over 15 amino acids. CDR1 and CDR2 (germline): SGHNT, YYREEE (reference sequence). V was pared by 1 base and J by 6 bases, with 11 bases between.

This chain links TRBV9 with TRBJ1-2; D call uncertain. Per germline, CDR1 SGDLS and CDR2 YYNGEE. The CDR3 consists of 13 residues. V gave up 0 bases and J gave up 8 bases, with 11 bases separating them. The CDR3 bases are TGTGCCAGCAGCGTAGGAGGGATGGAAGGCTACACCTTC. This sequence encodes CASSVGGMEGYTF. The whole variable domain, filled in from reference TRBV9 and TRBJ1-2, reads DSGVTQTPKHLITATGQRVTLRCSPRSGDLSVYWYQQSLDQGLQFLIQYYNGEERAKGNILERFSAQQFPDLHSELNLSSLELGDSALYFCASSVGGMEGYTFGSGTRLTVV.

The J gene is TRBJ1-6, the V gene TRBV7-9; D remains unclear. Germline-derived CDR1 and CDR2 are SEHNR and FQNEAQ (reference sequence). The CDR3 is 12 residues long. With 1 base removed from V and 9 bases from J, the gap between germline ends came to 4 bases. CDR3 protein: CASSLDSSPLHF. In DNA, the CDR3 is TGTGCCAGCAGCTTAGATAGTTCACCCCTCCACTTT.